The T cell receptor beta chain under discussion was sequenced for a study of tumor-infiltrating lymphocytes in oesophageal squamous cell carcinoma. TCRdb used MiXCR to reprocess the PCR reads, holding one entry per CDR3 protein. The sample records approximately 20,000 distinct CDR3 sequences, around 41% being singletons. Input material: esophageal tumor tissue. The source of this sequence is a male donor with esophageal squamous cell carcinoma.

Here the CDR3 DNA reads TGTGCTAGTGCACCTAGCGGGATTTTCTATGAGCAGTACTTC. It encodes CASAPSGIFYEQYF. The J gene is TRBJ2-5, the V gene TRBV12-5; 9 bases line up with TRBD2. This CDR3 spans 14 amino acids. Germline CDR1 and CDR2: LGHNT and FRNRAP. The V gene end was trimmed by 7 bases and the J gene end by 11 bases; junction bases not matched to a gene: 14.